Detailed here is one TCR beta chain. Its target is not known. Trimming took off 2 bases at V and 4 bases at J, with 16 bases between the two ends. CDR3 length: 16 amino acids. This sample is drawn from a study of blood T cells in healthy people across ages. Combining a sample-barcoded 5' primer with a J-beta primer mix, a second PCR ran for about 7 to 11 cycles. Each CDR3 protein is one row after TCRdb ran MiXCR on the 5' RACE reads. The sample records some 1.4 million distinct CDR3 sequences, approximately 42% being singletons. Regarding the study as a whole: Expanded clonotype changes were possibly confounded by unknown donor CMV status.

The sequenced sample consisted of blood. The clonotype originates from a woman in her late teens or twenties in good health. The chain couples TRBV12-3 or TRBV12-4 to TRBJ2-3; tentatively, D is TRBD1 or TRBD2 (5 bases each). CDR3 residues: CASSLSSGRGADTQYF. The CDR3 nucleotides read TGTGCCAGCAGTTTATCCTCGGGTAGAGGGGCAGATACGCAGTATTTT.